This entry features one T cell receptor (beta chain) sequence. Germline V gene lookup returns CDR1 SGHNT and CDR2 YYREEE (reference sequence). The V segment lost 4 bases and the J segment 5 bases; nucleotides outside the gene matches: 11. The CDR3 runs to 16 residues. The record originates from a study of blood T cell repertoires in COVID-19. For the study at large: Material from acute and convalescent COVID-19 was sourced from the United States, Italy and Spain. PBMCs, B-cell-depleted T cells, or T cells were the source of the cDNA or gDNA that made up the material.

As handled by the study authors: Estimates of nucleated cell counts were drawn from the amplification of reference gene primers. TCRdb's table, derived via immunoSEQ multiplex PCR, lists solely in-frame clones and lacks some. V and J calls and clone size are those listed in that table; D and trimming were worked out from the DNA. Altogether 200,000 to 250,000 clones are present, approximately 86% being singletons, with the ten largest covering around 2.8%. The chain couples TRBV5-4 to TRBJ2-5, with TRBD1 identical over 10 bases. The sample taken for sequencing was peripheral blood. This sequence was found in a woman under 40 who had recovered from COVID-19. The CDR3 is CASSPTTGGLGETQYF. The CDR3 coding sequence is TGTGCCAGCAGCCCCACGACAGGGGGCCTGGGGGAGACCCAGTACTTC. Full variable domain (outside the CDR3, taken from reference TRBV5-4 and TRBJ2-5): ETGVTQSPTHLIKTRGQQVTLRCSSQSGHNTVSWYQQALGQGPQFIFQYYREEENGRGNFPPRFSGLQFPNYSSELNVNALELDDSALYLCASSPTTGGLGETQYFGPGTRLLVL.